This section outlines one T cell receptor (beta chain) sequence together with its context. Antigen unknown. The CDR3 is made up of 15 amino acids. Each patient's relapse followed autologous stem cell transplantation, and brentuximab vedotin exposure varied. These data originate in a study of PD-1 blockade in classical Hodgkin lymphoma. Sequencing was performed with immunoSEQ multiplex PCR; in TCRdb, only in-frame clones are kept and a portion is missing. Of under 95,000 clones in the sample, roughly 91% were seen once. Regarding the study as a whole: Baseline diversity in complete responders resembled that of newly diagnosed patients.

The chain recombines TRBV12-1 with TRBJ2-7; TRBD1 is the table's D call, not checked against the DNA. TRBV12-1 constitutes a pseudogene. This clonotype was sampled from a human donor with classical Hodgkin lymphoma. The sample was peripheral blood mononuclear cells (PBMCs), taken at baseline. CDR3 coding DNA: TGTGCCAGCAGCTACTCACAGGGAACGACCTACGAGCAGTACTTC. Translating it yields CASSYSQGTTYEQYF.